This T cell receptor beta chain was observed in a study of blood T cell repertoires in COVID-19. Across the whole study: Samples of COVID-19 (acute and convalescent) were obtained from the United States, Italy and Spain. In each case, the material was cDNA or gDNA derived from T cells, B-cell-depleted T cells, or PBMCs.

Seattle researchers signed up patients amid active infection and tracked them longitudinally. Authors' processing steps: Quantification of nucleated cells was approximated via reference gene primer amplification. The assay was immunoSEQ multiplex PCR, and TCRdb's table has in-frame clones only and misses some. The V and J calls and the clone size are those of that table, but D and trimming were determined from the DNA. The sample consists of about 16,000 clones, 85% to 90% of them appearing once. The sequence derives from an elderly woman with COVID-19, enrolled during active disease. The sequenced sample was peripheral blood.

Written as DNA, the CDR3 is TGTGCCAGCAGCTTAGCGGGGGGGCTTTACAATGAGCAGTTCTTC. Translating it yields CASSLAGGLYNEQFF. V is TRBV7-9 and J is TRBJ2-1, with D maybe TRBD2 (7 bases). Germline CDR1 SEHNR, CDR2 FQNEAQ (reference sequence). There are 15 residues in the CDR3. V gave up 0 bases and J gave up 4 bases, with 10 bases separating them.